What follows are 25 T cell receptor beta chains derived from one specimen sequenced in a study of identical twins. From the 5' RACE reads, TCRdb called clonotypes with MiXCR, one entry per CDR3 protein. The sample has 450,000 to 650,000 distinct CDR3 sequences, 7.5% to 10% seen once. This sample was shared with a second study, whose subject was yellow fever vaccine responses in identical twins.

The sample consisted of PBMCs. These receptors originate from a woman aged 18-29 years in good health.

This clonotype was seen a handful of times. The V gene is TRBV9, the J gene TRBJ2-5; D perhaps matches TRBD2 (6 bases). The length of the CDR3 is 15 residues. CDR1 and CDR2 from the germline V gene are SGDLS and YYNGEE. V was trimmed by 3 bases and J by 2 bases, leaving 14 bases between them. The CDR3 loop reads CASSAWASAQETQYF. CDR3 sequence (DNA): TGTGCCAGCAGCGCGTGGGCTAGCGCTCAAGAGACCCAGTACTTC.

The chain uses TRBV7-9 and TRBJ2-3, with TRBD2 as a possible D gene (5 bases). The CDR3 totals 17 residues. V lost 4 bases and J 0 bases, leaving 17 bases between the germline ends. Germline CDR1 SEHNR, CDR2 FQNEAQ (reference sequence). In DNA, the CDR3 is TGTGCCAGCAGCTCAGGACGGAAGACTACTAGCACAGATACGCAGTATTTT. It is translated as CASSSGRKTTSTDTQYF. The full variable domain, with the rest looked up from reference TRBV7-9 and TRBJ2-3, is DTGVSQNPRHKITKRGQNVTFRCDPISEHNRLYWYRQTLGQGPEFLTYFQNEAQLEKSRLLSDRFSAERPKGSFSTLEIQRTEQGDSAMYLCASSSGRKTTSTDTQYFGPGTRLTVL.

The rearrangement joins TRBV29-1 to TRBJ2-7; TRBD1 matches 7 bases. The V segment lost 4 bases and the J segment 5 bases; nucleotides outside the gene matches: 5. The CDR3 spans 12 residues. Looked up from germline, CDR1 is SQVTM and CDR2 is ANQGSEA. The CDR3 reads CSVGQGWDEQYF. The CDR3 DNA follows: TGCAGCGTTGGACAGGGTTGGGACGAGCAGTACTTC.

The sample holds many counts of this clonotype. V usage is TRBV3-1 and J usage is TRBJ1-1, with D uncertain. The CDR3 sequence is 15 residues long. V was clipped by 0 bases and J by 3 bases, with 11 bases between them. In germline, CDR1 is LGHDT, CDR2 YNNKEL (reference sequence). In nucleotides, the CDR3 is TGTGCCAGCAGCCAAGATGGCCGGGTAGACACTGAAGCTTTCTTT. It codes for CASSQDGRVDTEAFF.

This clonotype was observed a handful of times. The rearrangement uses TRBV10-3 and TRBJ2-5; D ambiguous. CDR1 is ENHRY and CDR2 is SYGVKD in the germline V gene. Trimming pared 6 bases from V and 5 bases from J, leaving 13 bases between. The CDR3 has 13 residues. DNA for the CDR3: TGTGCCATCAGGAAGGATTTGGTGGAGACCCAGTACTTC. As protein: CAIRKDLVETQYF.

The J gene is TRBJ2-7, the V gene TRBV15; 11 nucleotides line up with TRBD2. The germline gives CDR1 LNHNV, CDR2 YYDKDF (reference sequence). CDR3 length: 15 residues. V was pared by 1 base and J by 2 bases, with 1 base of the junction left unmatched. CDR3 loop: CATSRASGRTYEQYF. CDR3 coding DNA: TGTGCCACCAGCAGAGCTAGCGGGAGGACCTACGAGCAGTACTTC.

The genes are TRBV20-1 and TRBJ2-3; D uncertain. The V gene lost 3 bases and the J gene lost 0 bases, with 10 bases spanning the gap. CDR1 DFQATT and CDR2 SNEGSKA come from the germline V gene (reference sequence). There are 14 residues in the CDR3. The CDR3, as DNA: TGCAGTGCTAGTACCCGAGATAGCACAGATACGCAGTATTTT. Its translation is CSASTRDSTDTQYF.

The sample holds many counts of this clonotype. The chain combines TRBV6-5 with TRBJ2-2, with D perhaps matching TRBD1 or TRBD2 (5 bases each). The germline gives CDR1 MNHEY, CDR2 SVGAGI. V dropped 0 bases and J dropped 0 bases, with 17 bases sitting between them. This CDR3 region has 19 residues. This CDR3 reads CASSYSGVFGRSNTGELFF. DNA for the CDR3: TGTGCCAGCAGTTACTCGGGGGTTTTTGGAAGGTCGAACACCGGGGAGCTGTTTTTT.

This sequence joins TRBV7-9 and TRBJ2-7; 7 bases align to TRBD2. CDR1 is SEHNR and CDR2 is FQNEAQ in the germline V gene (reference sequence). J lost 3 bases, V lost 5 bases, and 13 bases had no gene match. This CDR3 is 16 amino acids long. The CDR3: CASSARGAGEYYEQYF. The CDR3 bases are TGTGCCAGCAGCGCCCGTGGGGCGGGGGAGTACTACGAGCAGTACTTC.

The chain links TRBV5-1 to TRBJ2-7, with D hard to call. CDR3 size: 16 residues. From germline, CDR1 is SGHRS and CDR2 YFSETQ. V gave up 4 bases and J gave up 0 bases, with 17 bases separating them. The CDR3 coding sequence is TGCGCCAGCAGCCTACCGACCACTGGCAGCTCCTACGAGCAGTACTTC. Translation: CASSLPTTGSSYEQYF.

This clonotype came up many times. The V call is TRBV3-1, the J call TRBJ2-7; TRBD1 agrees at 7 bases. This CDR3 comprises 17 residues. V lost 3 bases and J lost 0; bases outside the gene matches: 11. Germline lookup yields CDR1 LGHDT and CDR2 YNNKEL (reference sequence). As DNA, the CDR3 is TGTGCCAGCAGCCAGCTCCTTGAGACAGGGTTCTCCTACGAGCAGTACTTC. Protein: CASSQLLETGFSYEQYF.

The rearrangement joins TRBV6-1 to TRBJ2-3; no firm D call. CDR1 is MNHNS and CDR2 is SASEGT in the germline V gene. V dropped 8 bases and J dropped 4 bases, with 22 bases sitting between them. This CDR3 contains 16 residues. The CDR3 sequence: CASRPDPIHPADTQYF. Here the CDR3 DNA reads TGTGCCAGCCGCCCGGATCCCATTCACCCCGCAGATACGCAGTATTTT.

This clonotype was seen many times. This chain uses TRBV15 with TRBJ2-1, with D perhaps being TRBD1 or TRBD2 (5 bases each). V lost 1 base to trimming and J lost 7 bases, with 11 bases between them. This CDR3 is 14 amino acids long. In germline, CDR1 is LNHNV, CDR2 YYDKDF (reference sequence). The CDR3 DNA follows: TGTGCCACCAGCAGAGCTGGGACGAAGAATGAGCAGTTCTTC. It specifies CATSRAGTKNEQFF. The full variable domain, in which reference TRBV15 and TRBJ2-1 provide the parts outside the CDR3, is DAMVIQNPRYQVTQFGKPVTLSCSQTLNHNVMYWYQQKSSQAPKLLFHYYDKDFNNEADTPDNFQSRRPNTSFCFLDIRSPGLGDTAMYLCATSRAGTKNEQFFGPGTRLTVL.

This clonotype was detected only a few times. The V gene is TRBV29-1, the J gene TRBJ2-3, with a weak D call TRBD2 (6 bases). Germline loops: CDR1 SQVTM, CDR2 ANQGSEA. Trimming cost V 2 bases and J 6 bases, with 24 bases left between them. The CDR3 sequence is 17 residues long. The CDR3 DNA reads as TGCAGCGTTGAAATCCCGGGGGTTGCGGATCCTGTGGATACGCAGTATTTT. This translates into CSVEIPGVADPVDTQYF.

This clonotype has a handful of counts. The rearrangement joins TRBV20-1 to TRBJ1-2; no reliable D call. Trimming removed 3 bases from V and 3 bases from J, with 8 bases in between. The CDR3 is 12 residues long. From germline, CDR1 is DFQATT and CDR2 SNEGSKA (reference sequence). The DNA of the CDR3 is TGCAGTGCTAGTGGCCCGTACTATGGCTACACCTTC. This translates into CSASGPYYGYTF.

This clonotype was recorded many times. This chain connects TRBV5-1 to TRBJ2-7; 7 nucleotides match TRBD1. This CDR3 spans 13 amino acids. V trimming: 4 bases; J trimming: 5 bases; junction bases outside the gene matches: 6. Per germline, CDR1 SGHRS and CDR2 YFSETQ. The CDR3 region is CASSRGQLNEQYF. CDR3 nucleotide sequence: TGCGCCAGCAGCCGGGGACAGCTAAACGAGCAGTACTTC. Based on the CDR3 plus reference TRBV5-1 and TRBJ2-7, the full variable domain is KAGVTQTPRYLIKTRGQQVTLSCSPISGHRSVSWYQQTPGQGLQFLFEYFSETQRNKGNFPGRFSGRQFSNSRSEMNVSTLELGDSALYLCASSRGQLNEQYFGPGTRLTVT.

This clonotype showed up just a few times. This sequence joins TRBV5-1 and TRBJ2-4, with D perhaps matching TRBD1 (5 bases). Germline CDR1 and CDR2: SGHRS and YFSETQ. The CDR3 is made up of 14 amino acids. V was clipped by 0 bases and J by 7 bases, with 11 bases between them. CDR3 sequence reads: CASSLDSGQNIQYF. CDR3 bases: TGCGCCAGCAGCTTGGATTCAGGGCAGAACATTCAGTACTTC. The full variable domain, with the rest looked up from reference TRBV5-1 and TRBJ2-4, is KAGVTQTPRYLIKTRGQQVTLSCSPISGHRSVSWYQQTPGQGLQFLFEYFSETQRNKGNFPGRFSGRQFSNSRSEMNVSTLELGDSALYLCASSLDSGQNIQYFGAGTRLSVL.

In this sample, this clonotype turned up a few times. The chain has TRBV20-1 and TRBJ2-5, with a tentative D call TRBD1 (6 bases). Germline assignment: CDR1 DFQATT and CDR2 SNEGSKA (reference sequence). The V gene lost 0 bases and the J gene lost 7 bases, with 15 bases spanning the gap. This CDR3 is 14 amino acids long. CDR3 amino acids: CSARDGGRVWTQYF. The CDR3 nucleotides read TGCAGTGCTAGAGATGGGGGCCGGGTGTGGACCCAGTACTTC.

The rearrangement joins TRBV7-3 to TRBJ2-5, with 11 bases fitting TRBD2. V lost 1 base and J lost 3; bases outside the gene matches: 1. CDR3 length: 15 amino acids. Germline V lookup: CDR1 SGHTA, CDR2 FQGTGA. The CDR3 DNA sequence: TGTGCCAGCAGCTTAAAGGGACTAGCGGAAGAGACCCAGTACTTC. This translates into CASSLKGLAEETQYF.

This clonotype was detected a few times. This chain's CDR3 is CASSFQVKETQYF. CDR3 in DNA: TGTGCCAGCAGTTTTCAAGTAAAGGAGACCCAGTACTTC. The chain employs TRBV12-3 or TRBV12-4 and TRBJ2-5; unclear D gene. The CDR3 has 13 amino acids. V was trimmed by 3 bases and J by 5 bases, leaving 10 bases between them.

J is TRBJ2-7 and V is TRBV6-1, with unresolved D. Germline V gene data show CDR1 as MNHNS and CDR2 as SASEGT. There are 15 residues in the CDR3. V lost 7 bases and J 3 bases, leaving 19 bases between the germline ends. CDR3 DNA sequence: TGTGCCAGCAAGAGGTCTAGTGGTGCAGGCTACGAGCAGTACTTC. Its protein product is CASKRSSGAGYEQYF.

This chain connects TRBV20-1 to TRBJ2-7; D possibly corresponds to TRBD2 (5 bases). The V end lost 4 bases, the J end lost 4 bases, and 8 bases lay between the germline ends. The CDR3 is made up of 11 amino acids. Germline CDR1 reads DFQATT; CDR2 reads SNEGSKA (reference sequence). CDR3: CSAMGDYEQYF. CDR3 sequence (DNA): TGCAGTGCTATGGGAGATTACGAGCAGTACTTC.

The table lists this clonotype with a few counts. The chain is built from TRBV7-9 and TRBJ1-1; 9 positions agree with TRBD1. The trim removed 4 bases at V and 8 bases at J, leaving 5 bases unmatched. This CDR3 is 13 amino acids long. Germline assignment: CDR1 SEHNR and CDR2 FQNEAQ (reference sequence). The CDR3 loop reads CASSSRDRVEAFF. The DNA of the CDR3 is TGTGCCAGCAGCTCGCGGGACAGGGTGGAAGCTTTCTTT.

This chain connects TRBV6-4 to TRBJ2-3; 10 bases fit TRBD1. Germline V lookup: CDR1 MRHNA, CDR2 SNTAGT. The CDR3 totals 15 residues. V lost 11 bases and J lost 2; bases outside the gene matches: 10. The CDR3 DNA is TGTGCCGCCCCCAAGACAGGGGGCCTCACAGATACGCAGTATTTT. This encodes CAAPKTGGLTDTQYF.

This clonotype showed up many times. This rearrangement joins TRBV7-9 to TRBJ2-5; 7 bases fit TRBD1. The CDR3 extends over 13 amino acids. Germline V CDR1 and CDR2: SEHNR, FQNEAQ (reference sequence). Trimming cost V 6 bases and J 4 bases; bases outside gene matches: 5. CDR3 loop: CASSQQGRETQYF. DNA for the CDR3: TGTGCCAGCAGTCAACAGGGGAGAGAGACCCAGTACTTC.